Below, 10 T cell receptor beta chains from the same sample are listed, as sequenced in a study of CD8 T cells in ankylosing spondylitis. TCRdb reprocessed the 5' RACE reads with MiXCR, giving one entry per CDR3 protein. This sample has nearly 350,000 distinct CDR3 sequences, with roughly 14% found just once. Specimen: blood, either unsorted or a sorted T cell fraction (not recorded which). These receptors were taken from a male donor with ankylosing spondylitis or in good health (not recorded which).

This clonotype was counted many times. The CDR3 loop is CSVQSRHPQETQYF. The CDR3 coding sequence is TGCAGCGTCCAGTCCCGACACCCTCAAGAGACCCAGTACTTC. J is TRBJ2-5 and V is TRBV29-1, with D unresolved. The CDR3 runs 14 residues. V gave up 6 bases and J gave up 2 bases, with 16 bases separating them. CDR1 SQVTM and CDR2 ANQGSEA come from the germline V gene.

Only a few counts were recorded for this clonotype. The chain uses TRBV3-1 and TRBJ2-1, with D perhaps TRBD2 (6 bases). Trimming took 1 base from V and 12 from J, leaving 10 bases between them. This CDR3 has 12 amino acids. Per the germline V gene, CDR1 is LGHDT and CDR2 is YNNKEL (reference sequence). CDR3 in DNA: TGTGCCAGCAGCCAAGCGGAGGGAGGGCAGTTCTTC. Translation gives CASSQAEGGQFF.

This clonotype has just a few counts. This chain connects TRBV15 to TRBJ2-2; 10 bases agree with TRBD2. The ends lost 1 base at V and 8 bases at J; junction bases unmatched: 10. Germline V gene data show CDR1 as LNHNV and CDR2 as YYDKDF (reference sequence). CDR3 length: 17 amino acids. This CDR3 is CATSRGHSGGASGELFF. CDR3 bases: TGTGCCACCAGCAGAGGTCACAGCGGGGGGGCCAGTGGGGAGCTGTTTTTT. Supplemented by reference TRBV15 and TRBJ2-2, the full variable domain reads DAMVIQNPRYQVTQFGKPVTLSCSQTLNHNVMYWYQQKSSQAPKLLFHYYDKDFNNEADTPDNFQSRRPNTSFCFLDIRSPGLGDTAMYLCATSRGHSGGASGELFFGEGSRLTVL.

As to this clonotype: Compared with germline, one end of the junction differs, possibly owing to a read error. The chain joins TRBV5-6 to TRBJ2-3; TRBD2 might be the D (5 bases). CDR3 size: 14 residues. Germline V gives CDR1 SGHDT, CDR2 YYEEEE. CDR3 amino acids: CDSRFPGSTDTQYF. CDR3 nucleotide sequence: TGTGACAGCAGGTTCCCGGGGAGCACAGATACGCAGTATTTT.

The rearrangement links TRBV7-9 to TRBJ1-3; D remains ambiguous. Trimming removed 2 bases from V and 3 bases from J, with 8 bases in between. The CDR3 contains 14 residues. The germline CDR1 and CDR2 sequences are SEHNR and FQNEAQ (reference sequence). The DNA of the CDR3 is TGTGCCAGCAGCTTATCCGGGTATGGAAACACCATATATTTT. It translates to CASSLSGYGNTIYF.

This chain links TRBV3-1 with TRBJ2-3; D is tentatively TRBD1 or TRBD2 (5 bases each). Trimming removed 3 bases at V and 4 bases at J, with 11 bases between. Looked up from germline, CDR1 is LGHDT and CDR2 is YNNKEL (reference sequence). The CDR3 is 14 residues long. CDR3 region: CASSQTGTADTQYF. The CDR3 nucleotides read TGTGCCAGCAGCCAGACCGGGACGGCAGATACGCAGTATTTT.

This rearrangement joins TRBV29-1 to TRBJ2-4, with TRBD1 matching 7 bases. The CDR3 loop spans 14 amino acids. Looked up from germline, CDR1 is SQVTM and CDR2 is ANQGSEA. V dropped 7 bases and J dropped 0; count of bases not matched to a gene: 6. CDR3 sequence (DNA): TGCAGCGCATGGGACAGAATAGCCAAAAACATTCAGTACTTC. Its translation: CSAWDRIAKNIQYF.

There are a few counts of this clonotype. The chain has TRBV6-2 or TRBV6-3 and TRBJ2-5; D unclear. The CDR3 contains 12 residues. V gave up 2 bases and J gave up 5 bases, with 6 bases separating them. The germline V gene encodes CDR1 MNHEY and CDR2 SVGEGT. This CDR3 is CASSYVGETQYF. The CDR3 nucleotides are TGTGCCAGCAGTTACGTAGGCGAGACCCAGTACTTC.

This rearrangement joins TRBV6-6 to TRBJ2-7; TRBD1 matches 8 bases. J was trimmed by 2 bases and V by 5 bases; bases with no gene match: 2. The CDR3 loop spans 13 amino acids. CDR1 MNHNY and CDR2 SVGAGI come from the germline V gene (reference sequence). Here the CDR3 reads CASSQGQAYEQYF. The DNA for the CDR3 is TGTGCCAGCAGTCAGGGACAGGCCTACGAGCAGTACTTC.

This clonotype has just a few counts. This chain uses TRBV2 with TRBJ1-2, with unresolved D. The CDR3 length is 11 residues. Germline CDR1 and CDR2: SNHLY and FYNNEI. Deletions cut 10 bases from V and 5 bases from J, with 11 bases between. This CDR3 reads CAIPDEYGYTF. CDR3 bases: TGTGCCATCCCCGACGAATATGGCTACACCTTC.